This T cell receptor (beta chain) was sequenced during a study of Tregs in tolerant kidney transplant recipients. Study observations and caveats: Some patients' samples used different primers over time, so nucleotide sequences weren't comparable. No direct test of biological reproducibility was done here.

The nonmyeloablative bone marrow transplants came from related graft donors, with transient mixed chimerism. Unstimulated regulatory T cells (CD4+CD25+CD127-), CD4+CD25- non-regulatory cells, CD4 and CD8 cells were FACS-sorted from thawed PBMCs. V shed 0 bases and J shed 5 bases, with 16 bases lying between them. The CDR3 sequence is 16 residues long. Germline V lookup: CDR1 SEHNR, CDR2 FQNEAQ (reference sequence). Note on this clone: As yet, its antigen is unknown.

The protocol was immunoSEQ multiplex PCR, while the TCRdb copy is restricted to in-frame clones and leaves out a portion. The sample has about 52,000 clones, approximately 91% seen once; the top ten hold about 15%. Sequenced here: CD8+ T cells from blood (PBMCs), sampled 24 months after the transplant. The gene calls are TRBV7-9 and TRBJ1-1, with D maybe TRBD1 (6 bases). The TCR comes from a human patient who received a combined kidney and bone marrow transplant. Some T cells may be transferred from the graft donor. The CDR3 DNA reads as TGTGCCAGCAGCTTAGCGCAAAGGGGGGGCGTAACTGAAGCTTTCTTT. This gives the protein CASSLAQRGGVTEAFF.